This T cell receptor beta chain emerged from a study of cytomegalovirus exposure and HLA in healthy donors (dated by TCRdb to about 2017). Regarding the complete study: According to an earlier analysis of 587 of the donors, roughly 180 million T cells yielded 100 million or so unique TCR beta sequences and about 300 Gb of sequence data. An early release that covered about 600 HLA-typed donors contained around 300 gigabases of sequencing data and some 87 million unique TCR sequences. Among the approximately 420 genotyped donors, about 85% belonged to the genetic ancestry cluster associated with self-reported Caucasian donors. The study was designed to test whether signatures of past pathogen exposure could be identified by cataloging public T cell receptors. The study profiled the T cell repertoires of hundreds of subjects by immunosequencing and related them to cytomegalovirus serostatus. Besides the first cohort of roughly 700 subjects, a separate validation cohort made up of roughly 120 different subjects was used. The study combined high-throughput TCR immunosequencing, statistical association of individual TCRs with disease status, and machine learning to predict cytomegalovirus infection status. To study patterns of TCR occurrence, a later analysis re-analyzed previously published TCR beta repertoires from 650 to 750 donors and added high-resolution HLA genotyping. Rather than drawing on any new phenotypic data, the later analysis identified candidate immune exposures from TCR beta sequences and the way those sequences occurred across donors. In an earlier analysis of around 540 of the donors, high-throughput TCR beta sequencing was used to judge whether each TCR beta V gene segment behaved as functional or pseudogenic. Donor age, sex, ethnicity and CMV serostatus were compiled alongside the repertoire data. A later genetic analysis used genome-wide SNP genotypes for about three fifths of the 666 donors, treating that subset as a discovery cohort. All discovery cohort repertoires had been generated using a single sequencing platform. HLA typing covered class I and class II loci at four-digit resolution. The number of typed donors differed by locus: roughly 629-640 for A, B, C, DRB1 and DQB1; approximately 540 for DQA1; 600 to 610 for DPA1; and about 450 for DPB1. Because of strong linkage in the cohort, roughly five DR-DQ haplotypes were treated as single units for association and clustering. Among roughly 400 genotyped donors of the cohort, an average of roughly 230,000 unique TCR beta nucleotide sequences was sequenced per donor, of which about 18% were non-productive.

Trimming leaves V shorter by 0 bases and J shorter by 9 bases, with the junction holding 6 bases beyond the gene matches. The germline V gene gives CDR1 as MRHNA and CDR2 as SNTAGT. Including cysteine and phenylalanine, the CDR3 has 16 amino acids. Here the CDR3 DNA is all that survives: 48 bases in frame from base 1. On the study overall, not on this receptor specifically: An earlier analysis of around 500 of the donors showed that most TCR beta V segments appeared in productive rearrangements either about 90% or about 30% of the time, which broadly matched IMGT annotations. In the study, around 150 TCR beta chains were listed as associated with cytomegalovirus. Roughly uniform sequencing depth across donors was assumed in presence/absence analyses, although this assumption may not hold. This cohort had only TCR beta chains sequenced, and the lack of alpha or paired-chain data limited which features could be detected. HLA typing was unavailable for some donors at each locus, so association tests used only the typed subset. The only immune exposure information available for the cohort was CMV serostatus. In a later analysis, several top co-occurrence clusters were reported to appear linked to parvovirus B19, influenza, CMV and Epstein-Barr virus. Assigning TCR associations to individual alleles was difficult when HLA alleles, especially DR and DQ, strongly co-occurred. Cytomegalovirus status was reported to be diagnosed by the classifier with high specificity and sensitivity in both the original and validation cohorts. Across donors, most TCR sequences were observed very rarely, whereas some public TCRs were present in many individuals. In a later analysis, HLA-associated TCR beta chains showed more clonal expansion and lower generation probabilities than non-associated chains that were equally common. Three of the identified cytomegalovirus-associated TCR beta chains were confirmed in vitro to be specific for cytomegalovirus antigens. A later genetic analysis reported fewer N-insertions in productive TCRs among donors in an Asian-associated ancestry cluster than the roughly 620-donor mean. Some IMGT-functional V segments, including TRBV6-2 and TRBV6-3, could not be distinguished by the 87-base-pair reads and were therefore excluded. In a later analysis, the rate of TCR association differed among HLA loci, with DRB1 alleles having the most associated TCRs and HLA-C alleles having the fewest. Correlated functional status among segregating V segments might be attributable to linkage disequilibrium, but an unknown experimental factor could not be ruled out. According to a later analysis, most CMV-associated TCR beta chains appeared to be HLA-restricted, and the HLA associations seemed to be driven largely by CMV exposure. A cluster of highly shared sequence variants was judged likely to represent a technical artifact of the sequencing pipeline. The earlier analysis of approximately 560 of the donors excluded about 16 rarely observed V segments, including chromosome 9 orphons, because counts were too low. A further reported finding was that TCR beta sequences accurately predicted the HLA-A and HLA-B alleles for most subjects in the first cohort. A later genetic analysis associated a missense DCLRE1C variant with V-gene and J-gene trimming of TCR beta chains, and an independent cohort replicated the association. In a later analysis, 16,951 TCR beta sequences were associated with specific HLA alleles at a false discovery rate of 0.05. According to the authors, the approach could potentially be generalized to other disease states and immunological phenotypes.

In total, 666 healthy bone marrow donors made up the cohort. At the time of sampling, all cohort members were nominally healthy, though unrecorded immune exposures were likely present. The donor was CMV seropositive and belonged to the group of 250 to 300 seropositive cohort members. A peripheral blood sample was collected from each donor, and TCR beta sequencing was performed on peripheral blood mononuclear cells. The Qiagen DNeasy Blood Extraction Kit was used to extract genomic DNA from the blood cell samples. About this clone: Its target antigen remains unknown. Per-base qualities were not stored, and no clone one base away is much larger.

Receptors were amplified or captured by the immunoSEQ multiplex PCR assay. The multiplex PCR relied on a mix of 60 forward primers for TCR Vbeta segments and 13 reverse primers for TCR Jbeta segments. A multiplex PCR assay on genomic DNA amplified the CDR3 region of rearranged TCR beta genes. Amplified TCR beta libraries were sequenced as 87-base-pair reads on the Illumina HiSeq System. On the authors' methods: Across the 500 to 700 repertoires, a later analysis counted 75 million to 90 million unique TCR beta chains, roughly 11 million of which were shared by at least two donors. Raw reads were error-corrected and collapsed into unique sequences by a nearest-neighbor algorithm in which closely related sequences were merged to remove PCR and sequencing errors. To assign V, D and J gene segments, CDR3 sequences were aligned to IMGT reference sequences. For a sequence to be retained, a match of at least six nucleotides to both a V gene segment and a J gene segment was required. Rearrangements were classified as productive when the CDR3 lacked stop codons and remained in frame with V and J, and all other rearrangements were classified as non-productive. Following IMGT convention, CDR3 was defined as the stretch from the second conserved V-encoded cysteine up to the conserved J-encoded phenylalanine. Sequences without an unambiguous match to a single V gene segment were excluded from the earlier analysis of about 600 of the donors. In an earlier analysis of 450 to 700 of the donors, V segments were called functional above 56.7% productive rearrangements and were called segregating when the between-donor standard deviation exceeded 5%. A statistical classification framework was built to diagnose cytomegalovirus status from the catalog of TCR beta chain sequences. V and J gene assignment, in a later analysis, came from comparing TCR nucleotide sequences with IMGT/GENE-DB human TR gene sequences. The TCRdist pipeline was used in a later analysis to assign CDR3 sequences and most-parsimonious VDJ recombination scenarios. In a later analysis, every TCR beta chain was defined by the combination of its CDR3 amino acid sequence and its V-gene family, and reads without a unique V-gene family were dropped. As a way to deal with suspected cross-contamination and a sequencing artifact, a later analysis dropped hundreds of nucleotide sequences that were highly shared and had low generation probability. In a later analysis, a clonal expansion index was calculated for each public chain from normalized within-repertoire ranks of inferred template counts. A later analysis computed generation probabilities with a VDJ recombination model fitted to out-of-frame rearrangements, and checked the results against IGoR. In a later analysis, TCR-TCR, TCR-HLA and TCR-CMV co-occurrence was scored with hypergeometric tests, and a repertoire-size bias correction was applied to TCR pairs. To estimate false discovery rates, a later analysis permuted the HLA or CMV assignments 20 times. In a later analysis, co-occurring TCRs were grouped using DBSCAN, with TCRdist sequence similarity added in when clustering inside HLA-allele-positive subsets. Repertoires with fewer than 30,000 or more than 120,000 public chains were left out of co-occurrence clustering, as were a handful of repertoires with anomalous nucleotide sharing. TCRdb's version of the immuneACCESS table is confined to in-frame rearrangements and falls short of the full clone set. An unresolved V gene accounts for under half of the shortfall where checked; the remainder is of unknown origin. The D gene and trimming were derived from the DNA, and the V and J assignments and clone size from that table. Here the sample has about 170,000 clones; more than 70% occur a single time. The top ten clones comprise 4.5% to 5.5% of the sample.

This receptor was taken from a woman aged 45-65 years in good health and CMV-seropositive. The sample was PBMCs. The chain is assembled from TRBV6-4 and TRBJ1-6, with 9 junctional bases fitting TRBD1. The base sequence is TGTGCCAGCAGTGACTCGGGAGGACAGGGGAGTTCACCCCTCCACTTT. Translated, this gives CASSDSGGQGSSPLHF.